Following are 2 T cell receptor beta chains from one sample sequenced in a study of blood T cell repertoires in COVID-19. TCRdb's copy holds only in-frame clones and misses some; the assay was immunoSEQ multiplex PCR. The table records more than 150,000 clones, about 86% of them present only once. What was sequenced was peripheral blood. The receptor set was obtained from a man aged 25 to 45 with active or convalescent COVID-19.

This clone was recorded only once. The chain employs TRBV19 and TRBJ2-7; TRBD1 is a possible D gene (6 bases). Trimming shortened V by 5 bases and J by 3 bases, and 11 bases separated the two germline ends. The CDR3 has 13 amino acids. Germline V gene sequence: CDR1 LNHDA, CDR2 SQIVND (reference sequence). CDR3 DNA sequence: TGTGCCAGTAGTCGAGGGGGATTCTACGAGCAGTACGTC. Residues: CASSRGGFYEQYV.

This chain joins TRBV19 and TRBJ2-2; D is perhaps TRBD2 (5 bases). V lost 2 bases and J 0 bases, leaving 10 bases between the germline ends. The CDR3 totals 16 residues. The germline gives CDR1 LNHDA, CDR2 SQIVND (reference sequence). Written as DNA, the CDR3 is TGTGCCAGTAGTATAAATTGGGGAGCGAACACCGGGGAGCTGTTTTTT. This codes for CASSINWGANTGELFF.